The present T cell receptor (beta chain) was sequenced within a study of cytomegalovirus exposure and HLA in healthy donors. With 60 Vbeta and 13 Jbeta primers, the PCR was carried out. The protocol was immunoSEQ multiplex PCR, while the TCRdb copy is restricted to in-frame clones and leaves out a portion. The sample has about 120,000 clones, about 15% seen once. V lost 11 bases to trimming and J lost 0 bases; unmatched junction nucleotides: 12. The CDR3 extends over 17 amino acids. CDR1 and CDR2 from the germline V gene are MDHEN and SYDVKM. In its sample, this clone was seen a few times. The chain links TRBV28 to TRBJ2-6; 8 positions match TRBD2. The receptor was derived from a female donor in good health and CMV-seropositive. Sequencing was done on a sample of PBMCs. The CDR3 spells CAYPRGGRDSGANVLTF. Here the CDR3 DNA reads TGTGCCTATCCCCGGGGGGGTCGCGACTCTGGGGCCAACGTCCTGACTTTC.